This T cell receptor beta chain derives from a study of OX40 agonist ivuxolimab in advanced cancers. For the study in its entirety: Ivuxolimab was an agonistic, fully human IgG2 monoclonal antibody directed against OX40 (CD134), a costimulatory receptor. Intravenous ivuxolimab was administered to patients every 2 weeks at six dose levels: 0.01, 0.1, 0.3, 1.5, 3 and 10 mg/kg. Among the roughly 52 dose-escalation patients, about 19 had hepatocellular carcinoma, around 15 melanoma, 9 renal cell carcinoma and 9 head and neck cancer. In the dose-escalation cohort, 82.7% of patients were male, and the mean age was approximately 60 years, with a range of roughly 23 to 85. Prior anti-PD-1, anti-PD-L1 or anti-CTLA-4 therapy was permitted, and 40% to 50% of dose-escalation patients had received checkpoint inhibitors. Partial responses occurred in three dose-escalation patients: two with cutaneous melanoma and one with hepatocellular carcinoma. The purpose of peripheral TCRbeta sequencing was to test whether ivuxolimab changed TCR sequence diversity and led to clonal T-cell expansion. The paper reports the monotherapy dose-escalation portion (N of about 50 patients) of the phase I ivuxolimab trial. What the study reported, not specific to this receptor: In partial responders in the 0.1-3.0 mg/kg groups, normalized peripheral clonal expansion was found to be among the lowest, especially among CD8+ T cells. Clonal expansion of both CD4+ and CD8+ blood T cells was observed from baseline to week 6 at doses 0.1 to 3.0 mg/kg. The antigen specificity of the clonally expanded peripheral T cells was not determined. Low levels of normalized T-cell clonal expansion were also seen in some nonresponding patients. After ivuxolimab, CD8+ T cells had more expanded clones than CD4+ T cells on average.

Genomic DNA was extracted from sorted cells for sequencing of the TCRbeta CDR3 region. TCRbeta CDR3 regions were sequenced using the immunoSEQ Assay. TCRdb carries this immuneACCESS record with in-frame sequences only. Its versions omit some clonotypes, under half of them owing to an unresolved V gene in the studies checked, with the rest unexplained. Present in this sample are about 96,000 clones, roughly 91% of which were seen just once. The ten largest clones add up to around 1.5% of the sample. Turning to this clone: The target of this receptor is not known. No per-base quality is available; no much larger clone lies one base away.

Deletion took 5 bases off V and 0 bases off J, with a span of 11 bases between the germline ends. Via the germline V gene, CDR1 is LGHNA and CDR2 YNFKEQ. CDR3 length: 15 amino acids, cysteine to phenylalanine. Only the CDR3 portion is preserved as DNA: 45 bases, with reading frame beginning at the first base. The trial excluded patients who had a history of autoimmune disease or were on systemic immunosuppression. In every dose cohort, peripheral blood was drawn for TCR sequencing at baseline, cycle 4 day 1, and cycle 7 day 1. The samples were taken from a phase I, first-in-human, multicenter, open-label dose-escalation trial of ivuxolimab. Adults with locally advanced or metastatic melanoma, renal cell carcinoma, hepatocellular carcinoma or head and neck squamous cell carcinoma were enrolled in the trial. Before TCR sequencing, CD4+ and CD8+ T cells were separately sorted from peripheral blood.

This sample comprised CD4+ or CD8+ T cells sorted from blood, obtained in a trial of the OX40 agonist ivuxolimab. The receptor comes from an adult with an advanced solid tumor such as melanoma, head and neck, liver or kidney cancer. This receptor chain uses TRBV4-2 and TRBJ1-3, with TRBD1 tentatively as D gene (5 bases match). The DNA sequence is given as TGTGCCAGCAGCGTACAGGCAACCTCTGGAAACACCATATATTTT. Its protein product is CASSVQATSGNTIYF.